This paragraph reports one T cell receptor beta chain. Its cognate antigen is unknown. This sample was included in a study of T-cell reconstitution after alpha-beta-depleted transplantation in children. General study findings and limits: Hyperexpanded clones declined; after one year, newly produced T cells mostly supplied diversity. Approximately two months post-transplant, alpha-beta T cells reportedly originated from several hundred expanded graft clones. Recipient T cells and thymic progenitors that survived were the source of the high TCRbeta diversity seen at day 60 in some patients.

As it was prepared, the TCRbeta library received unique molecular identifiers. TCRdb redid the calling of the PCR reads with MiXCR, one entry per CDR3 protein. The table has about 980,000 distinct CDR3 sequences, roughly 29% seen once. The CDR3 has 19 residues. The V gene's germline CDR1 is SGHAT and CDR2 FQNNGV. V lost 7 bases, J lost 5 bases, and 16 bases stayed unmatched. V gene TRBV11-2 combines with J gene TRBJ2-2, with 13 nucleotides matching TRBD2. Sequencing was performed on PBMCs, mostly from graft donor cells, taken 360 days after TCRalphabeta/CD19-depleted stem cell transplant. The receptor was derived from a boy less than two years old who had a stem cell transplant for SCID, so the T cells may come from the graft donor. CDR3 sequence: CASTFTRLAGGPKTGELFF. In nucleotides, the CDR3 is TGTGCCAGCACCTTCACCCGACTAGCGGGGGGTCCAAAAACCGGGGAGCTGTTTTTT.